The text below deals with one T cell receptor beta chain. This receptor's antigen is unknown. One base away there is no much larger clone; base qualities are not given. The cysteine opens and the phenylalanine closes a CDR3 of 14 amino acids. Just the 42-base CDR3 DNA is kept, in frame starting at base 1. Via the germline V gene, CDR1 is SGHNT and CDR2 YENEEA. A distance of 9 bases separates the germline ends of V and J, which lose 1 base and 2 bases respectively. The data originate from a study of OX40 agonist ivuxolimab in advanced cancers. For context, the study as a whole: Ivuxolimab was an agonistic, fully human IgG2 monoclonal antibody directed against OX40 (CD134), a costimulatory receptor. The paper covers the monotherapy dose-escalation part of the phase I ivuxolimab trial, which included N = 52 patients. Of the approximately 50 dose-escalation patients, hepatocellular carcinoma was present in 19, melanoma in around 15, renal cell carcinoma in 9 and head and neck cancer in 9. Partial responses occurred in three dose-escalation patients, of whom one had hepatocellular carcinoma and two had cutaneous melanoma. Intravenous ivuxolimab was administered to patients every 2 weeks at six dose levels: 0.01, 0.1, 0.3, 1.5, 3 and 10 mg/kg. Peripheral TCRbeta sequencing was intended to test whether TCR sequence diversity was altered and clonal T-cell expansion was caused by ivuxolimab. In the dose-escalation cohort, about four fifths of patients were male, and the mean age was approximately 60 years with a range of roughly 20 to 80. Patients were allowed to have had prior anti-PD-1, anti-PD-L1 or anti-CTLA-4 therapy, and around two fifths of the dose-escalation patients had been treated with checkpoint inhibitors.

The trial excluded patients who had a history of autoimmune disease or were on systemic immunosuppression. Peripheral blood for TCR sequencing was collected from all dose cohorts at baseline, on cycle 4 day 1, and on cycle 7 day 1. The samples were drawn from a first-in-human, open-label, multicenter phase I dose-escalation trial of ivuxolimab. Adults with locally advanced or metastatic melanoma, renal cell, hepatocellular, or head and neck squamous cell carcinoma were enrolled in the trial. Before TCR sequencing, CD4+ and CD8+ T cells were separately sorted from peripheral blood. Broader findings and caveats from the paper: After ivuxolimab, CD8+ T cells had more expanded clones than CD4+ T cells on average. The antigen specificity of the clonally expanded peripheral T cells was not determined. At doses of 0.1 to 3.0 mg/kg, clonal expansion of both CD4+ and CD8+ blood T cells was observed from baseline to week 6. In partial responders in the 0.1-3.0 mg/kg groups, normalized peripheral clonal expansion was found to be among the lowest, especially among CD8+ T cells. Low levels of normalized T-cell clonal expansion were also seen in some nonresponding patients.

For sequencing of the TCRbeta CDR3 region, genomic DNA was extracted from the sorted cells. The immunoSEQ Assay was used to sequence the TCRbeta CDR3 regions. This is the immuneACCESS table as TCRdb keeps it, with only in-frame sequences that have V and J called. A part of the clones is gone; compared with another copy, unresolved V genes explain less than half, and the rest is unexplained. This sample holds about 19,000 clones; roughly nine tenths were observed only once. About 50% of the sample is held by the ten biggest clonotypes. The receptor's source is an adult with an advanced solid tumor such as melanoma, head and neck, liver or kidney cancer. The rearranged segments are TRBV11-3 and TRBJ2-7; the D gene cannot be resolved reliably. This material consisted of CD4+ or CD8+ T cells sorted from blood, taken in a trial of the OX40 agonist ivuxolimab. The CDR3 amino acid sequence is: CASSLGLVTYEQYF. The nucleotides read TGTGCCAGCAGCTTAGGGTTGGTAACCTACGAGCAGTACTTC. This CDR3, with the reference TRBV11-3 and TRBJ2-7 proteins standing in past its ends, gives the full variable domain EAGVVQSPRYKIIEKKQPVAFWCNPISGHNTLYWYLQNLGQGPELLIRYENEEAVDDSQLPKDRFSAERLKGVDSTLKIQPAELGDSAVYLCASSLGLVTYEQYFGPGTRLTVT.